One and the same sample provided the 6 T cell receptor beta chains below, sequenced in a study of beta chain features in type 1 diabetes (dated by TCRdb to 2016 to 2019). Library preparation used the immunoSEQ multiplex PCR assay. The High Capacity cDNA Reverse Transcription Kit was used to reverse transcribe all of the isolated RNA, meaning that expressed TCRB transcripts were what got sequenced. The source is immuneACCESS, and TCRdb retained only in-frame sequences with V and J called. Part of the clones is not carried over; for the studies checked, unresolved V genes explain less than half of this, and the remainder is unexplained. The sample table contains over 500,000 clones; only one count was recorded for 15% to 18% of them. The ten top clones hold around 0.095% of the sample. Sequencing was performed on naive CD4+ T cells from blood. The cell subset or site tag for this specimen amounts to: true naive CD4+ T cells. These receptors all come from a man aged 18 to 35 in good health.

This chain connects TRBV2 to TRBJ1-5; D not resolved. V was shortened by 2 bases and J by 11 bases, with 19 bases between the two germline ends. CDR3 length: 15 amino acids. Germline V gene data show CDR1 as SNHLY and CDR2 as FYNNEI. The DNA for the CDR3 is TGTGCCAGCAGTGAAAAGGAGGTAGGGAATTTGGCCCAGCATTTT. Residues: CASSEKEVGNLAQHF.

This rearrangement joins TRBV2 to TRBJ2-3; 9 bases fit TRBD2. The ends lost 4 bases at V and 6 bases at J; junction bases unmatched: 14. Germline loops: CDR1 SNHLY, CDR2 FYNNEI. The CDR3 sequence is 17 residues long. Here the CDR3 reads CASSAPLGSGGRDTQYF. Here the CDR3 DNA reads TGTGCCAGCAGTGCCCCTCTTGGTAGCGGGGGCCGGGATACGCAGTATTTT.

The chain has TRBV4-3 and TRBJ2-1; 9 bases align to TRBD1. V shed 1 base and J 7 bases; nucleotides not matched to a gene: 5. CDR1 and CDR2 (germline): LGHNA, YSLEER. The CDR3 contains 15 residues. CDR3 protein: CASSQGPGTGNEQFF. DNA of the CDR3: TGCGCCAGCAGCCAAGGTCCCGGGACAGGGAATGAGCAGTTCTTC.

The chain employs TRBV9 and TRBJ2-1; 10 bases agree with TRBD1. This CDR3 has 15 amino acids. Unmatched junction bases numbered 3, after V lost 0 bases and J lost 6 bases. Germline CDR1 reads SGDLS; CDR2 reads YYNGEE. The CDR3 DNA follows: TGTGCCAGCAGCGTAGCGGGGACAGGGGCCAATGAGCAGTTCTTC. Translating it yields CASSVAGTGANEQFF.

This clone has only a few counts. The V and J genes are TRBV14 and TRBJ2-2; no firm D call. Deletions cut 0 bases from V and 6 bases from J, with 5 bases between. Per the germline V gene, CDR1 is SGHDN and CDR2 is FVKESK. The length of the CDR3 is 13 residues. The CDR3 DNA is TGTGCCAGCAGCCAAGAAATAGCCGGGGAGCTGTTTTTT. It specifies CASSQEIAGELFF.

This clone was observed a handful of times. This chain links TRBV25-1 with TRBJ2-1; the D is unclear. This CDR3 has 13 amino acids. Germline assignment: CDR1 MGHDK and CDR2 SYGVNS. V was clipped by 2 bases and J by 9 bases, with 11 bases between them. In nucleotides, the CDR3 is TGTGCCAGCAGTGAACCATCTAGATCTGAGCAGTTCTTC. Protein sequence: CASSEPSRSEQFF.